This TCR beta chain is from a study of blood T cell repertoires in COVID-19. About the research overall: T cells, B-cell-depleted T cells, or PBMCs supplied cDNA or gDNA.

The CDR3 spans 15 residues. V lost 3 bases and J lost 6; bases outside the gene matches: 11. The germline V gene encodes CDR1 SGHTS and CDR2 YDEGEE. The protocol was immunoSEQ multiplex PCR, while the TCRdb copy is restricted to in-frame clones and leaves out a portion. Here the sample spans approximately 250,000 clones, 70% to 90% being singletons. The receptor's source is a young man with active or convalescent COVID-19. This rearrangement joins TRBV5-8 to TRBJ1-1; TRBD1 agrees at 7 bases. Sequenced sample: peripheral blood. The CDR3 nucleotides are TGTGCCAGCAGCTCCCCGACAGGGTTGGTCGCTGAAGCTTTCTTT. This encodes CASSSPTGLVAEAFF.